This T cell receptor (beta chain) was obtained from a study of blood T cell repertoires in COVID-19. Germline CDR1 reads MNHEY; CDR2 reads SVGEGT. V lost 5 bases to trimming and J lost 5 bases; unmatched junction nucleotides: 7. There are 14 residues in the CDR3. Using immunoSEQ multiplex PCR, the repertoire was profiled, and TCRdb retains in-frame clones only, with some absent. The repertoire consists of about 78,000 clones, with about 92% occurring once and the leading ten covering under 1.1%. The V call is TRBV6-2 or TRBV6-3, the J call TRBJ2-5; 8 positions agree with TRBD1. Sequencing was carried out using peripheral blood. The sequence was obtained from a woman in her forties or fifties in a cohort sampled during active COVID-19. DNA of the CDR3: TGTGCCAGCAGTCTCGGACAGGGTGTCGAGACCCAGTACTTC. Its translation is CASSLGQGVETQYF.